These T cell receptor beta chains were read from a single sample in a study of T cells in Graves' hyperthyroidism and ophthalmopathy. MiXCR, run by TCRdb on the multiplex PCR reads, gives a single entry per CDR3 protein. Of about 500,000 distinct CDR3 sequences listed, roughly a sixth are singletons. The sequenced material came from blood. The receptors originated from a woman under 30 with Graves' ophthalmopathy. The CDR3 runs from the conserved cysteine through the conserved F or W. D genes are given only for firm matches. Not all rows give a size; the values are once, few, many and, for expanded clones, a class.

TRBV4-1	NA	many	TRBJ1-1	CASSQDWAKNTEAFF	TGCGCCAGCAGCCAAGACTGGGCGAAGAACACTGAAGCTTTCTTT
TRBV20-1	TRBD1	NA	TRBJ2-1	CSARDTGGPGNEQFF	TGCAGTGCTAGAGATACAGGGGGGCCAGGCAATGAGCAGTTCTTC
TRBV12-3/TRBV12-4	NA	few	TRBJ1-6	CASSLKGDNSPLHF	TGTGCCAGCAGTTTAAAGGGGGATAATTCACCCCTCCACTTT
TRBV7-3	TRBD1	NA	TRBJ1-1	CASSRQGADTEAFF	TGTGCCAGCAGCCGACAGGGGGCGGACACTGAAGCTTTCTTT
TRBV19	NA	NA	TRBJ2-1	CASSPPGRIYNEQFF	TGTGCCAGTAGTCCCCCGGGACGGATCTACAATGAGCAGTTCTTC
TRBV4-1	TRBD1	few	TRBJ1-2	CASSQEVRGRYGYTF	TGCGCCAGCAGCCAAGAAGTCAGGGGGAGGTATGGCTACACCTTC
TRBV6-1	TRBD1	many	TRBJ2-5	CASSEGNRGGGETQYF	TGTGCCAGCAGTGAAGGCAATCGAGGGGGCGGTGAGACCCAGTACTTC
TRBV6-5	TRBD1	NA	TRBJ1-2	CASSYAGTGPYGYTF	TGTGCCAGCAGTTACGCCGGGACAGGACCCTATGGCTACACCTTC
TRBV18	TRBD1	NA	TRBJ1-1	CASSPTGGENTEAFF	TGTGCCAGCTCACCGACAGGGGGCGAGAACACTGAAGCTTTCTTT
TRBV6-1	TRBD2	few	TRBJ2-3	CASSILADSTDTQYF	TGTGCCAGCAGCATACTAGCGGATAGCACAGATACGCAGTATTTT
TRBV27	NA	NA	TRBJ2-3	CASSSFDRLPIDTQYF	TGTGCCAGCAGTTCCTTCGACAGGCTACCCATAGATACGCAGTATTTT
TRBV3-1	NA	many	TRBJ2-5	CASSQPISSRETQYF	TGTGCCAGCAGCCAACCAATTTCTAGCAGAGAGACCCAGTACTTC
TRBV28	NA	NA	TRBJ1-6	CASSLFGAHSSLRF	TGTGCCAGCAGTTTATTCGGGGCACACAGTTCCCTCCGCTTT
TRBV9	TRBD1	NA	TRBJ2-3	CASSADRGSDTQYF	TGTGCCAGCAGCGCGGACAGGGGCTCAGATACGCAGTATTTT
TRBV3-1	TRBD1	many	TRBJ2-3	CASSFNPGQLKNTQYF	TGTGCCAGCAGCTTTAACCCGGGACAGCTCAAAAATACGCAGTATTTT
TRBV2	TRBD1	NA	TRBJ2-7	CASSTTTGHEQYF	TGTGCCAGCAGTACAACGACAGGGCACGAGCAGTACTTC
TRBV28	NA	many	TRBJ1-5	CASRSDGRNSNQPQHF	TGTGCCAGCAGATCGGACGGAAGAAATAGCAATCAGCCCCAGCATTTT
TRBV5-1	NA	many	TRBJ1-2	CASSLLATTGYTF	TGCGCCAGCAGCTTGCTGGCTACCACTGGCTACACCTTC
TRBV3-1	NA	many	TRBJ2-3	CASSPRTPGTRHTQYF	TGTGCCAGCAGCCCTCGAACGCCCGGGACGAGACATACGCAGTATTTT
TRBV3-1	NA	many	TRBJ1-5	CASSHSRDTQPQHF	TGTGCCAGCAGCCATTCCAGGGATACTCAGCCCCAGCATTTT
TRBV14	NA	NA	TRBJ1-2	CASSAQANYGYTF	TGTGCCAGCAGCGCCCAGGCAAACTATGGCTACACCTTC
TRBV27	NA	many	TRBJ1-1	CASGSFGGSTEAFF	TGTGCCAGCGGAAGCTTCGGTGGAAGCACTGAAGCTTTCTTT
TRBV18	NA	NA	TRBJ2-3	CANSLLGTSTDTDTQYF	TGTGCCAACTCACTGTTGGGGACCTCGACGGACACAGATACGCAGTATTTT
TRBV20-1	TRBD2	few	TRBJ2-7	CSARDLERDSLLYEQYF	TGCAGTGCTAGAGATTTGGAGCGGGATTCCCTTCTATACGAGCAGTACTTC
TRBV7-2	NA	few	TRBJ1-1	CASSRWVGVGGTEAFF	TGTGCCAGCAGCCGTTGGGTGGGGGTGGGGGGCACTGAAGCTTTCTTT
TRBV12-3/TRBV12-4	NA	many	TRBJ2-3	CASSLGNRYTQYF	TGTGCCAGCAGTTTAGGTAACCGATATACGCAGTATTTT
TRBV28	NA	NA	TRBJ1-1	CASSPEYRGVTEAFF	TGTGCCAGCAGTCCCGAGTATCGAGGGGTCACTGAAGCTTTCTTT
TRBV18	NA	many	TRBJ2-7	CASSPRNGYEQYF	TGTGCCAGCTCACCACGGAACGGCTACGAGCAGTACTTC
TRBV6-1	TRBD2	NA	TRBJ2-5	CASALTSGGGETQYF	TGTGCCAGCGCGTTGACTAGCGGAGGCGGGGAGACCCAGTACTTC
TRBV6-1	NA	many	TRBJ1-2	CASSEGETSGYTF	TGTGCCAGCAGTGAAGGGGAGACCAGTGGCTACACCTTC
TRBV12-3/TRBV12-4	TRBD2	NA	TRBJ2-3	CASSQVAGGTDTQYF	TGTGCCAGCAGTCAAGTAGCGGGAGGCACAGATACGCAGTATTTT
TRBV6-1	TRBD1	NA	TRBJ2-3	CASTADRADTQYF	TGTGCCAGCACCGCGGACAGGGCGGATACGCAGTATTTT
TRBV7-2	TRBD2	many	TRBJ2-1	CASSFTSGTWNEQFF	TGTGCCAGCAGCTTCACTAGCGGGACATGGAATGAGCAGTTCTTC
TRBV6-1	NA	few	TRBJ2-1	CASTGQIYEQFF	TGTGCCAGCACTGGACAGATCTATGAGCAGTTCTTC
TRBV11-2	NA	many	TRBJ2-7	CASSLEAELSYEQYF	TGTGCCAGCAGCTTAGAGGCAGAACTCTCCTACGAGCAGTACTTC
TRBV28	TRBD2	many	TRBJ2-1	CASSLDTSGRPPDSEQFF	TGTGCCAGCAGTTTGGATACTAGCGGGAGGCCGCCGGATAGTGAGCAGTTCTTC
TRBV7-9	TRBD2	NA	TRBJ2-2	CASSNLAANTGELFF	TGTGCCAGCAGCAACCTAGCGGCGAACACCGGGGAGCTGTTTTTT